These 10 T cell receptor beta chains were all obtained from the same sample, sequenced in a study of cytomegalovirus exposure and HLA in healthy donors. Sequencing was performed with immunoSEQ multiplex PCR; in TCRdb, only in-frame clones are kept and a portion is missing. In the table there are about 220,000 clones, roughly 83% of which are singletons. The sample consisted of PBMCs. All receptors derive from a woman aged 25 to 45 in good health and CMV-seropositive.

The chain combines TRBV2 with TRBJ1-1; D remains unclear. Trimming stripped 3 bases from V and 4 bases from J, with 9 bases between. The germline V gene has CDR1 SNHLY and CDR2 FYNNEI. The CDR3 is 13 residues long. In DNA, the CDR3 is TGTGCCAGCAGTGACCGATCGAGCACTGAAGCTTTCTTT. Translation: CASSDRSSTEAFF.

The V and J genes are TRBV6-1 and TRBJ1-5; no clear D. Per the germline V gene, CDR1 is MNHNS and CDR2 is SASEGT. Trimming cost V 5 bases and J 7 bases, with 12 bases left between them. The CDR3 length is 13 residues. For the CDR3, the DNA is TGTGCCAGCAGTCCCGACAATTGGCAGCCCCAGCATTTT. Protein: CASSPDNWQPQHF.

The V gene is TRBV6-5, the J gene TRBJ2-1, with TRBD2 matching over 9 bases. The CDR3 has 13 residues. Germline CDR1 reads MNHEY; CDR2 reads SVGAGI. V was clipped by 4 bases and J by 10 bases; unmatched bases: 5. The CDR3 DNA is TGTGCCAGCAGTTCCGGGACTAGCCAGGAGCAGTTCTTC. Amino acid sequence: CASSSGTSQEQFF.

The V call is TRBV7-9, the J call TRBJ2-7; tentatively, D is TRBD1 or TRBD2 (5 bases each). CDR1 SEHNR and CDR2 FQNEAQ come from the germline V gene (reference sequence). V was trimmed by 5 bases and J by 0 bases, leaving 23 bases between them. This CDR3 has 18 amino acids. This CDR3 reads CASSQSRPGRGNSYEQYF. The CDR3 DNA follows: TGTGCCAGCAGCCAATCCCGCCCAGGGAGAGGGAACTCCTACGAGCAGTACTTC.

CDR3 loop: CASSEDLAQPQHF. The CDR3 DNA reads as TGTGCCAGCAGCGAAGACTTAGCTCAGCCCCAGCATTTT. This chain uses TRBV9 with TRBJ1-5; the D is unclear. Germline CDR1 is SGDLS and CDR2 is YYNGEE. The V end lost 3 bases, the J end lost 6 bases, and 10 bases lay between the germline ends. CDR3 length equals 13 residues.

This clone was recorded a few times. The chain links TRBV7-9 to TRBJ2-2, with D possibly being TRBD1 (6 bases). Germline values: CDR1 SEHNR, CDR2 FQNEAQ (reference sequence). CDR3 length: 14 residues. V was clipped by 0 bases and J by 5 bases, with 7 bases between them. CDR3 DNA: TGTGCCAGCAGCTTAGCGGGACAAACCGGGGAGCTGTTTTTT. Protein: CASSLAGQTGELFF.

This clone was found a few times. The J gene is TRBJ1-1, the V gene TRBV27; no firm D call. This CDR3 has 15 amino acids. V lost 7 bases, J lost 1 base, and 16 bases lay in between. The germline gives CDR1 MNHEY, CDR2 SMNVEV (reference sequence). The chain's CDR3 is CASTRVPPGNTEAFF. In nucleotides, the CDR3 is TGTGCCAGCACCCGGGTGCCGCCTGGGAACACTGAAGCTTTCTTT.

The V call is TRBV25-1, the J call TRBJ2-1; D not certain. This CDR3 spans 12 amino acids. With 3 bases removed from V and 4 bases from J, the gap between germline ends came to 4 bases. The germline V gene has CDR1 MGHDK and CDR2 SYGVNS. The CDR3 loop is CASSDQYNEQFF. The CDR3 DNA sequence: TGTGCCAGCAGTGACCAATACAATGAGCAGTTCTTC.

Points on this clone: Other DNA sequences in this sample translate to the same CDR3. V usage is TRBV5-6 and J usage is TRBJ1-2; D perhaps matches TRBD1 (6 bases). Germline V gene data show CDR1 as SGHDT and CDR2 as YYEEEE. V lost 0 bases to trimming and J lost 8 bases, with 8 bases between them. The CDR3 is 12 amino acids. As DNA, the CDR3 is TGTGCCAGCAGCTTGGGAGGGGGAGGCTACACCTTC. Its translation: CASSLGGGGYTF. Variable domain in full (rest from reference TRBV5-6 and TRBJ1-2): DAGVTQSPTHLIKTRGQQVTLRCSPKSGHDTVSWYQQALGQGPQFIFQYYEEEERQRGNFPDRFSGHQFPNYSSELNVNALLLGDSALYLCASSLGGGGYTFGSGTRLTVV.

This clone was found once. The chain is built from TRBV2 and TRBJ1-1; D ambiguous. Germline CDR1 is SNHLY and CDR2 is FYNNEI. The CDR3 has 12 amino acids. V gave up 2 bases and J gave up 8 bases, with 9 bases separating them. DNA for the CDR3: TGTGCCAGCAGTGAACTTTATTCCGAAGCTTTCTTT. Translating it yields CASSELYSEAFF.